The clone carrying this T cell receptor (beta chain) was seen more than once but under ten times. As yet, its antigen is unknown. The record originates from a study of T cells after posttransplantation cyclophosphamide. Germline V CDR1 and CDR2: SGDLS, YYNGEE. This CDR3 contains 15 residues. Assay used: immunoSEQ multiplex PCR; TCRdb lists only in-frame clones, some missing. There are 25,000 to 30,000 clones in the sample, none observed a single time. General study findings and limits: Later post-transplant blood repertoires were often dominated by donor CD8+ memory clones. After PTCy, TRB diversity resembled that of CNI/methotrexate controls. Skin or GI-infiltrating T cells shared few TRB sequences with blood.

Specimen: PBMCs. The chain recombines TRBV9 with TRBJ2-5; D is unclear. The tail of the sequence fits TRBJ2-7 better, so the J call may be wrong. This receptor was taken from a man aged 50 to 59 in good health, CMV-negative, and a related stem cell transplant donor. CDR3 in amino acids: CASSVVDTSPYEQYF. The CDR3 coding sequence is TGTGCCAGCAGCGTAGTCGATACGAGTCCCTACGAGCAGTACTTC.